The T cell receptor beta chain described here comes from a study of blood T cells in healthy people across ages. Together with a sample-barcoded 5' primer, a J-beta primer mix was included in a second PCR lasting 7 to 11 cycles. A tag from a template-switch adaptor with 12 random nucleotides marked each cDNA molecule. TCRdb recomputed calls from the 5' RACE reads with MiXCR, one row per CDR3 protein. The sample shows some 1.8 million distinct CDR3 sequences, approximately 40% of them seen only once. This CDR3 is built from 19 residues. Trimming took 4 bases from V and 2 from J, leaving 25 bases between them. Germline CDR1 and CDR2: SGHVS and FQNEAQ. General study results and limits: Per million T cells, the diversity of TCR beta decreased roughly linearly as age advanced. Reliance upon unsorted PBMCs precluded definitive naive versus antigen-experienced comparison.

Isolation recovered at least 6.5 million PBMCs from every sample. As concerns this clonotype: Its antigen is currently unknown.

This TCR came from a human donor in good health. Sequencing was done on a sample of blood. V is TRBV7-8 and J is TRBJ2-3; D perhaps matches TRBD1 (5 bases). DNA for the CDR3: TGTGCCAGCAGCTCCCCCAGGAAGGACACAAAGCGTCTCACAGATACGCAGTATTTT. This sequence encodes CASSSPRKDTKRLTDTQYF.